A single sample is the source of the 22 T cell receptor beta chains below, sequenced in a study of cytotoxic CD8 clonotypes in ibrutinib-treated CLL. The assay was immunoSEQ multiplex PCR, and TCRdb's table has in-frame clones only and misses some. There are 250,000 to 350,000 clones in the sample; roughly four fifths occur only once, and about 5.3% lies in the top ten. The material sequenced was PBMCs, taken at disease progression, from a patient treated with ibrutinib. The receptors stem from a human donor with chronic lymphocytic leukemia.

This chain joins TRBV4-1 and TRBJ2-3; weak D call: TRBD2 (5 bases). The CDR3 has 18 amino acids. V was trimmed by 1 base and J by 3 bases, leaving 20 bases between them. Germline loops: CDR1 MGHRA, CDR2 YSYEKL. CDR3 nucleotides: TGCGCCAGCAGCCAAGGAATCTTTGGAGCCTGGAGGACAGATACGCAGTATTTT. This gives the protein CASSQGIFGAWRTDTQYF.

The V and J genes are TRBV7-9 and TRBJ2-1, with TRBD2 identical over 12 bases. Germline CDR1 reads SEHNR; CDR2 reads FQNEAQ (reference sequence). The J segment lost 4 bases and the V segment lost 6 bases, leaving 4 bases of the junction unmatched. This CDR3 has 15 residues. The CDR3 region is CASRTLAGGYNEQFF. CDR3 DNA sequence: TGTGCCAGCAGAACCCTAGCGGGGGGGTACAATGAGCAGTTCTTC.

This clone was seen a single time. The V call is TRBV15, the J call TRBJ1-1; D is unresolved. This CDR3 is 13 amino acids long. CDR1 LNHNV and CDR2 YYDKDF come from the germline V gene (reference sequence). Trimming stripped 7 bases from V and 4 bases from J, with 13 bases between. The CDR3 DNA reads TGTGCCACCACCCTGGGTGGAGGCACTGAAGCTTTCTTT. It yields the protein CATTLGGGTEAFF.

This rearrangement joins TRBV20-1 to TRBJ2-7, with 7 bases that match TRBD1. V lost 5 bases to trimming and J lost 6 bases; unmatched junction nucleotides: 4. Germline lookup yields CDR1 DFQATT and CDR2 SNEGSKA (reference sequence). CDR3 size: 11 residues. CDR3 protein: CSAPYRGEQYF. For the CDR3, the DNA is TGCAGTGCTCCGTACAGGGGCGAGCAGTACTTC.

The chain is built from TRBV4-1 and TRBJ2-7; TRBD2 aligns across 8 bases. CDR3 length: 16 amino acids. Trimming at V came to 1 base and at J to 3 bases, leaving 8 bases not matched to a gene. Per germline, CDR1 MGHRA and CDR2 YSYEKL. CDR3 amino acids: CASSQAPSGRNYEQYF. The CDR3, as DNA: TGCGCCAGCAGCCAAGCACCCAGCGGGAGAAACTACGAGCAGTACTTC.

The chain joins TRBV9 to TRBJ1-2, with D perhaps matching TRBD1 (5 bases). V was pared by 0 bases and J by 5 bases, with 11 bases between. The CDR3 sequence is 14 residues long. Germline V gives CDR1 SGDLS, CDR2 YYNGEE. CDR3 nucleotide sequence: TGTGCCAGCAGCGTAGAGGCAGACAGTTATGGCTACACCTTC. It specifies CASSVEADSYGYTF.

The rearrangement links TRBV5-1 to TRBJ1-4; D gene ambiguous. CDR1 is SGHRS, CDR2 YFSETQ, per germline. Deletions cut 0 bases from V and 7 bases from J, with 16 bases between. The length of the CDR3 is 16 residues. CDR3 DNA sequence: TGCGCCAGCAGCTTGGCTTACCGCGGGGTAGGTGAAAAACTGTTTTTT. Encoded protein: CASSLAYRGVGEKLFF.

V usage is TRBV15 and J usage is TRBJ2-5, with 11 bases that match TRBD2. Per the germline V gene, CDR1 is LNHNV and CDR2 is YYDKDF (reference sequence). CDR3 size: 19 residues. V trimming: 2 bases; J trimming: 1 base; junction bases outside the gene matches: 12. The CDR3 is CATSRHFIAGGPVQETQYF. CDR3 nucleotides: TGTGCCACCAGCAGACACTTTATAGCGGGAGGGCCGGTCCAAGAGACCCAGTACTTC.

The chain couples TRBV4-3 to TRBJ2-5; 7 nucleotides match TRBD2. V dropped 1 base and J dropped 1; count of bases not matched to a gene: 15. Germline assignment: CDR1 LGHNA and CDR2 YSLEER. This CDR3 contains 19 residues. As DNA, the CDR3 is TGCGCCAGCAGCCAAGTAGGGTTTCATAGCGGGTTGGTCCAAGAGACCCAGTACTTC. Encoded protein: CASSQVGFHSGLVQETQYF.

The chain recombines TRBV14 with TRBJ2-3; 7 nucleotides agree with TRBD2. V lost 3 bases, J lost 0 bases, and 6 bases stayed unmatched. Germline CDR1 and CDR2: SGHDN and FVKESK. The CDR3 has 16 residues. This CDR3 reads CASSHDPGGSTDTQYF. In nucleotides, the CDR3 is TGTGCCAGCAGCCATGACCCCGGGGGGAGCACAGATACGCAGTATTTT.

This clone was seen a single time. CDR3 coding DNA: TGTGCCAGCTCACGCATCCGGGACACAAGCAATCAGCCCCAGCATTTT. Amino acids: CASSRIRDTSNQPQHF. This chain links TRBV18 with TRBJ1-5, with D possibly TRBD1 on 6 matching bases. Germline V gene sequence: CDR1 KGHSH, CDR2 LQKENI. The V end lost 4 bases, the J end lost 1 base, and 14 bases lay between the germline ends. This CDR3 contains 16 residues.

The CDR3 is CSVEDEEGAYEQFF. The CDR3 DNA follows: TGCAGCGTTGAAGATGAGGAGGGGGCGTATGAGCAGTTCTTC. This sequence joins TRBV29-1 and TRBJ2-1; D possibly corresponds to TRBD1 (7 bases). There are 14 residues in the CDR3. Germline CDR1 reads SQVTM; CDR2 reads ANQGSEA. Trimming took off 0 bases at V and 8 bases at J, with 14 bases between the two ends.

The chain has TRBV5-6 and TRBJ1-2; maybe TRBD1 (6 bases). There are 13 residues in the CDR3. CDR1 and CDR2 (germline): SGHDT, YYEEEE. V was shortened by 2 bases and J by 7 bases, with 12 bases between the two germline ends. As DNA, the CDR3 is TGTGCCAGCAGCTTCGGGGGCTACTCTGGCTACACCTTC. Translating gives CASSFGGYSGYTF.

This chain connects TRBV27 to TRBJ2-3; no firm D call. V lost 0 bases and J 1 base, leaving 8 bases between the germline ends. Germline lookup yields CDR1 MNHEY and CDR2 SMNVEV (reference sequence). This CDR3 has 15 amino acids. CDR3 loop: CASSLSTIGTDTQYF. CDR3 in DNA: TGTGCCAGCAGTTTATCAACTATCGGCACAGATACGCAGTATTTT.

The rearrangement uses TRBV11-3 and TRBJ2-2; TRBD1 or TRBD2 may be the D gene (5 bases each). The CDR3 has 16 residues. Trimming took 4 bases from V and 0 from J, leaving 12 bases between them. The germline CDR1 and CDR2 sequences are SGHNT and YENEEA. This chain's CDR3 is CASSSTRGANTGELFF. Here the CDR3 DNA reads TGTGCCAGCAGCTCCACCCGGGGCGCGAACACCGGGGAGCTGTTTTTT.

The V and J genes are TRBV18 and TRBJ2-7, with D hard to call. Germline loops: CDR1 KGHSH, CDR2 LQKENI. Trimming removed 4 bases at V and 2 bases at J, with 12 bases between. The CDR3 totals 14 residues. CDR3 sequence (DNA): TGTGCCAGCTCACTACCGACATGGCCCTACGAGCAGTACTTC. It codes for CASSLPTWPYEQYF.

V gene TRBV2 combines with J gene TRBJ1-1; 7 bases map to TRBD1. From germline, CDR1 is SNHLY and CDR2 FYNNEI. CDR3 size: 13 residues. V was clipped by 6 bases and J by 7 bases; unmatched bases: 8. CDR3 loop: CASRATGVYEAFF. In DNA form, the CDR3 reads TGTGCCAGCAGGGCCACAGGGGTCTATGAAGCTTTCTTT.

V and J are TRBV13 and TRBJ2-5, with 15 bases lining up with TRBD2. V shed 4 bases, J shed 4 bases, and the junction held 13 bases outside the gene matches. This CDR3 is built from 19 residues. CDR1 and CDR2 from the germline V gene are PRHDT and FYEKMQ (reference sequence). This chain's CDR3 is CASSSWTSGGAYDGETQYF. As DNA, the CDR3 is TGTGCCAGCAGCTCCTGGACTAGCGGGGGGGCCTACGATGGAGAGACCCAGTACTTC.

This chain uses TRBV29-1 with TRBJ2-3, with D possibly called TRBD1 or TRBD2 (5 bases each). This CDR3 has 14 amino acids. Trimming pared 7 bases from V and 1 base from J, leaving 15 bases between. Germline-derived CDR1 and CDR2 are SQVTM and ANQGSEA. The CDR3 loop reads CSAARDGRTDTQYF. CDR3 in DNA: TGCAGCGCCGCCCGGGACGGTCGCACAGATACGCAGTATTTT.

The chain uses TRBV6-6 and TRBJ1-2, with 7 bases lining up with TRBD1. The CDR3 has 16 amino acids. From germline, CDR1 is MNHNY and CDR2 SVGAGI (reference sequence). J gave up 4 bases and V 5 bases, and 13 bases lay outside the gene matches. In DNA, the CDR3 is TGTGCCAGCAGTGTTCCCCACACAGGGGTAGTCTATGGCTACACCTTC. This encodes CASSVPHTGVVYGYTF.

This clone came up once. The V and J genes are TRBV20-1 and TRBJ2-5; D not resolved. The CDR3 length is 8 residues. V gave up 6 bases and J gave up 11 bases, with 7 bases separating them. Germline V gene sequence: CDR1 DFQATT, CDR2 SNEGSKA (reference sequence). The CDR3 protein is CSAPPQYF. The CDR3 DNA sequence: TGCAGTGCCCCACCGCAGTACTTC.

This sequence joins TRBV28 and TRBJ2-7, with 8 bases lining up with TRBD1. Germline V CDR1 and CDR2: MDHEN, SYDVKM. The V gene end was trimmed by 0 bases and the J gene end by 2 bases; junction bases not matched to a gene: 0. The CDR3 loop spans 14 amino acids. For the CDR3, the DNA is TGTGCCAGCAGTTTATGGGACAGGGCCTACGAGCAGTACTTC. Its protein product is CASSLWDRAYEQYF.